These 2 T cell receptor beta chains share one sample of origin, sequenced in a study of human T cells and chemical hapten exposure. TCRdb re-derived calls from the RACE reads in MiXCR, one entry per CDR3 protein. The sample shows more than 35,000 distinct CDR3 sequences, 5.5% to 7.5% of them seen only once. Time point in this sample: patch test 1, 2 weeks after DPC sensitization. Treatment meaning: therapeutic diphenylcyclopropenone sensitization with weekly scalp DPC. Extraction of total RNA was performed on unfractionated whole blood. The source material was whole blood, sampled in connection with sensitization to the hapten diphenylcyclopropenone (DPC). The receptors shown here come from a woman aged 25 to 39 with alopecia areata. Some clones in this sample may be carry-over from other donors' samples.

This clonotype was recorded at least ten times. J is TRBJ1-1 and V is TRBV7-9; a weak D match, TRBD1 (6 bases). Trimming pared 2 bases from V and 1 base from J, leaving 11 bases between. Germline lookup yields CDR1 SEHNR and CDR2 FQNEAQ (reference sequence). The CDR3 loop spans 15 amino acids. The CDR3 loop is CASSLPQTGNTEAFF. CDR3 coding DNA: TGTGCCAGCAGCTTACCTCAGACAGGGAACACTGAAGCTTTCTTT.

This chain connects TRBV6-1 to TRBJ1-2; no reliable D call. The V and J ends lost 7 bases and 0 bases respectively, with 12 bases between them. This CDR3 region has 14 residues. Germline V gene lookup returns CDR1 MNHNS and CDR2 SASEGT. The DNA of the CDR3 is TGTGCCAGCAACAGACGGGAAGCTAACTATGGCTACACCTTC. Translated: CASNRREANYGYTF.